This T cell receptor beta chain was sequenced for a study of T-cell reconstitution after alpha-beta-depleted transplantation in children (dated by TCRdb to 2015 to 2016). Describing the broader study: Using TCR repertoire profiling, the study quantitatively followed how T-cell immune reconstitution unfolded in children after TCRalphabeta/CD19-depleted allogeneic hematopoietic cell transplantation.

Library method: PCR. The sample was run on an Illumina HiSeq 2500. TCR library preparation used molecular barcoding, with unique molecular identifiers applied to normalize quantification of the TCRbeta repertoire. The public reads were run again by TCRdb, first through fastp at Q25 and then through MiXCR, and only productive beta chains were kept. Each CDR3 protein appears once, grouped with its most common genes and DNA. Present in this sample are roughly 340,000 distinct CDR3 sequences, around 15% of which were seen just once. The ten largest clones add up to about 41% of the sample. V drops 0 bases and J drops 4 bases, leaving 13 bases in between. The germline V gene encodes CDR1 SGDLS and CDR2 YYNGEE. There are 15 amino acids in the CDR3, from cysteine to phenylalanine inclusive. CDR3 DNA only is kept here, 45 bases in frame from base 1. The treatment or condition label corresponds to: allogeneic hematopoietic cell transplantation with graft depleted of TCRalphabeta T cells and CD19 B cells. The children who served as transplant recipients had been given grafts of TCRalphabeta/CD19-depleted allogeneic hematopoietic cells.

Paper-wide results and their limitations: In some patients, high TCRbeta diversity at day 60 was attributed to recipient T cells and intrathymic progenitors that had survived conditioning. The apparently early alphabetaT-cell count recovery about two months after transplant was reportedly dependent on only several hundred rapidly expanded clones derived from non-depleted graft cells. The frequencies of hyperexpanded clones fell over the following months, and after one year, T-cell counts and TCRbeta diversity were mostly attributed to newly produced T cells.

This clonotype came up many times. Its antigen has not been determined. Per-base qualities were not stored, and no clone one base away is much larger. The sequence came from a male patient between 2 and 15 years old who had a stem cell transplant for acute lymphoblastic leukemia, so the T cells may come from the graft donor. The sequence links TRBV9 to TRBJ2-5; the D gene cannot be named for sure. Sequenced here: PBMCs, mostly from graft donor cells, sampled 360 days after TCRalphabeta/CD19-depleted stem cell transplant. For the CDR3, the sequence is CASSVAGVRLETQYF. The DNA sequence reads TGTGCCAGCAGCGTAGCTGGGGTGAGGCTAGAGACCCAGTACTTC. Where the CDR3 stops, the reference TRBV9 and TRBJ2-5 genes take over; the full variable domain is DSGVTQTPKHLITATGQRVTLRCSPRSGDLSVYWYQQSLDQGLQFLIQYYNGEERAKGNILERFSAQQFPDLHSELNLSSLELGDSALYFCASSVAGVRLETQYFGPGTRLLVL.